The 23 T cell receptor beta chains in this list originate from one sample, sequenced in a study of graft-versus-host responses after intestinal transplantation. Only in-frame clones appear in the TCRdb table, and some are missing; sequencing was by immunoSEQ multiplex PCR. The sample carries around 30,000 clones, 65% to 80% recorded once. Intraepithelial plus lamina propria lymphocytes were released by processing graft tissue. Material: ileum tissue, obtained 98 days after intestinal transplantation. The source is a human patient who received an intestinal transplant, so some T cells may come from the graft donor.

This chain links TRBV5-4 with TRBJ2-1; D is uncertain. The CDR3 has 17 amino acids. Trimming cost V 0 bases and J 0 bases, with 13 bases left between them. The V gene's germline CDR1 is SGHNT and CDR2 YYREEE (reference sequence). The CDR3 bases are TGTGCCAGCAGCTTGGAATTGCAACGAAGCTCCTACAATGAGCAGTTCTTC. Protein product: CASSLELQRSSYNEQFF.

In this sample, this clone turned up once. The genes are TRBV5-1 and TRBJ2-5; TRBD2 is a possible D gene (6 bases). The CDR3 is 12 amino acids. Looked up from germline, CDR1 is SGHRS and CDR2 is YFSETQ. The V end lost 4 bases, the J end lost 7 bases, and 11 bases lay between the germline ends. The DNA of the CDR3 is TGCGCCAGCAGCAAGGAGGGAGGGACCCAGTACTTC. It specifies CASSKEGGTQYF.

J is TRBJ1-3 and V is TRBV4-2; 7 nucleotides align to TRBD1. Germline V gene lookup returns CDR1 LGHNA and CDR2 YNFKEQ. Trimming removed 1 base from V and 7 bases from J; junction bases left unmatched: 4. This CDR3 contains 14 residues. The CDR3 bases are TGTGCCAGCAGCCAAGGGAGACAGGGTAACACCATATATTTT. Protein sequence: CASSQGRQGNTIYF.

This clone has just one count. This chain connects TRBV9 to TRBJ1-2; D gene ambiguous. The CDR3 sequence is 15 residues long. Germline-derived CDR1 and CDR2 are SGDLS and YYNGEE. V lost 0 bases, J lost 4 bases, and 13 bases lay in between. The CDR3 nucleotides are TGTGCCAGCAGCGTAGAAGGGAGGTCCGGCTATGGCTACACCTTC. This gives the protein CASSVEGRSGYGYTF. The whole variable domain, remainder taken from reference TRBV9 and TRBJ1-2, is DSGVTQTPKHLITATGQRVTLRCSPRSGDLSVYWYQQSLDQGLQFLIQYYNGEERAKGNILERFSAQQFPDLHSELNLSSLELGDSALYFCASSVEGRSGYGYTFGSGTRLTVV.

The chain combines TRBV19 with TRBJ2-1, with D perhaps matching TRBD1 (6 bases). V was trimmed by 7 bases and J by 1 base, leaving 11 bases between them. The germline CDR1 and CDR2 sequences are LNHDA and SQIVND (reference sequence). The CDR3 loop spans 14 amino acids. In nucleotides, the CDR3 is TGTGCCAGTACGAGAGGGGGTTCCTACAATGAGCAGTTCTTC. It codes for CASTRGGSYNEQFF.

In its sample, this clone was seen a few times. The V call is TRBV27, the J call TRBJ1-4; D remains ambiguous. V dropped 3 bases and J dropped 7 bases, with 3 bases sitting between them. The germline gives CDR1 MNHEY, CDR2 SMNVEV (reference sequence). The CDR3 spans 11 residues. The chain's CDR3 is CASSFGEKLFF. CDR3 sequence (DNA): TGTGCCAGCAGTTTCGGTGAAAAACTGTTTTTT.

The genes are TRBV4-1 and TRBJ2-1; the D gene is possibly TRBD1 (6 bases). The CDR3 loop spans 13 amino acids. CDR1 is MGHRA and CDR2 is YSYEKL in the germline V gene. Between the trimmed V and J ends, which lost 4 bases and 6 bases, there was a span of 10 bases. The CDR3 loop is CASSPQGGNEQFF. The CDR3 DNA reads as TGCGCCAGCAGCCCACAAGGGGGCAATGAGCAGTTCTTC.

V gene TRBV5-4 combines with J gene TRBJ1-1; D not certain. The CDR3 contains 14 residues. Looked up from germline, CDR1 is SGHNT and CDR2 is YYREEE (reference sequence). Deletions cut 0 bases from V and 1 base from J, with 7 bases between. CDR3 sequence: CASSLERRNTEAFF. CDR3 sequence (DNA): TGTGCCAGCAGCTTGGAGCGGAGGAACACTGAAGCTTTCTTT.

The chain carries TRBV29-1 and TRBJ1-4; no firm D call. The germline V gene encodes CDR1 SQVTM and CDR2 ANQGSEA. The CDR3 has 12 residues. The V end was cut by 7 bases, the J end by 7 bases, with 13 bases between. CDR3 coding DNA: TGCAGCGCCACATCGACGGCTGAAAAACTGTTTTTT. Translated, it gives CSATSTAEKLFF.

The CDR3 DNA reads as TGTGCCGCCCGCTCCCGGGACAGGGGGCGCGGTCCTGGCTACACCTTC. This codes for CAARSRDRGRGPGYTF. The genes are TRBV19 and TRBJ1-2; 12 bases line up with TRBD1. Germline loops: CDR1 LNHDA, CDR2 SQIVND (reference sequence). Trimming cost V 11 bases and J 7 bases; bases outside gene matches: 17. This CDR3 has 16 amino acids.

V and J are TRBV4-2 and TRBJ2-4, with D uncertain. V was shortened by 1 base and J by 9 bases, with 16 bases between the two germline ends. CDR1 is LGHNA, CDR2 YNFKEQ, per germline. This CDR3 has 15 residues. The CDR3 nucleotides read TGTGCCAGCAGCCAAGCCCAATCCCGCGACACCATTCAGTACTTC. Its translation: CASSQAQSRDTIQYF.

The chain joins TRBV6-5 to TRBJ1-6; 7 nucleotides line up with TRBD1. Germline values: CDR1 MNHEY, CDR2 SVGAGI. The V gene end was trimmed by 6 bases and the J gene end by 6 bases; junction bases not matched to a gene: 8. There are 15 residues in the CDR3. CDR3 coding DNA: TGTGCCAGCAGCAGGGGGGGGCTCGGTAATTCACCCCTCCACTTT. This codes for CASSRGGLGNSPLHF.

The V and J genes are TRBV10-3 and TRBJ1-3; no definite D call. This CDR3 has 12 amino acids. CDR1 is ENHRY, CDR2 SYGVKD, per germline. Trimming took off 4 bases at V and 9 bases at J, with 10 bases between the two ends. The CDR3 coding sequence is TGTGCCATCAGTGGGCAGGAGCGCACCATATATTTT. Its translation is CAISGQERTIYF.

The chain employs TRBV4-2 and TRBJ2-7; no clear D. Germline CDR1 is LGHNA and CDR2 is YNFKEQ. The length of the CDR3 is 12 residues. Trimming removed 0 bases from V and 6 bases from J, with 6 bases in between. The DNA for the CDR3 is TGTGCCAGCAGCCAAGATTTGGCCGAGCAGTACTTC. This gives the protein CASSQDLAEQYF.

The chain uses TRBV23-1 and TRBJ2-7; TRBD1 might be the D (6 bases). TRBV23-1 is an open reading frame, and its role is uncertain. V lost 7 bases and J 1 base, leaving 11 bases between the germline ends. This CDR3 contains 13 residues. The CDR3 region has the DNA TGCGCCAGCAAGCTGACAGGATCCTACGAGCAGTACTTC. Translated, it gives CASKLTGSYEQYF.

V usage is TRBV27 and J usage is TRBJ2-7; no clear D gene. Germline V lookup: CDR1 MNHEY, CDR2 SMNVEV (reference sequence). There are 14 residues in the CDR3. The V and J ends lost 5 bases and 6 bases respectively, with 17 bases between them. The CDR3: CASSIRSKGVEQYF. The CDR3 coding sequence is TGTGCCAGCAGTATCCGTTCCAAGGGCGTCGAGCAGTACTTC.

The chain recombines TRBV7-9 with TRBJ1-1; 8 bases are shared with TRBD1. V lost 4 bases to trimming and J lost 3 bases; unmatched junction nucleotides: 16. This CDR3 contains 18 residues. The germline V gene has CDR1 SEHNR and CDR2 FQNEAQ (reference sequence). This CDR3 reads CASSSISQGQAGDTEAFF. CDR3 sequence (DNA): TGTGCCAGCAGCTCCATATCCCAGGGACAGGCGGGGGACACTGAAGCTTTCTTT.

The chain recombines TRBV18 with TRBJ1-5; TRBD1 matches at 9 bases. J gave up 1 base and V 3 bases, and 10 bases lay outside the gene matches. CDR1 is KGHSH and CDR2 is LQKENI in the germline V gene. This CDR3 is built from 18 residues. The DNA for the CDR3 is TGTGCCAGCTCACCTATCCGGGAGACAGGGGGGAGCAATCAGCCCCAGCATTTT. Its translation: CASSPIRETGGSNQPQHF.

V usage is TRBV14 and J usage is TRBJ2-3, with D uncertain. The germline CDR1 and CDR2 sequences are SGHDN and FVKESK. Trimming took 1 base from V and 4 from J, leaving 12 bases between them. CDR3 length equals 15 residues. The CDR3 DNA reads TGTGCCAGCAGCCAAGCAGAGCTAGTCGCAGATACGCAGTATTTT. Its translation is CASSQAELVADTQYF.

The chain has TRBV5-1 and TRBJ1-4; D remains unclear. With 0 bases removed from V and 0 bases from J, the gap between germline ends came to 9 bases. Looked up from germline, CDR1 is SGHRS and CDR2 is YFSETQ. This CDR3 is built from 16 residues. The CDR3 is CASSLELPSTNEKLFF. As DNA, the CDR3 is TGCGCCAGCAGCTTGGAGCTACCTTCAACTAATGAAAAACTGTTTTTT.

The rearrangement uses TRBV4-1 and TRBJ1-5; D not certain. Trimming removed 5 bases at V and 1 base at J, with 12 bases between. Germline V gene lookup returns CDR1 MGHRA and CDR2 YSYEKL. The CDR3 consists of 15 residues. CDR3 coding DNA: TGCGCCAGCAGCTACCACCTGGAGAGCAATCAGCCCCAGCATTTT. As protein: CASSYHLESNQPQHF.

This chain links TRBV29-1 with TRBJ2-7; D gene uncertain. The CDR3 covers 11 residues. Trimming pared 6 bases from V and 7 bases from J, leaving 13 bases between. Germline-derived CDR1 and CDR2 are SQVTM and ANQGSEA. The DNA of the CDR3 is TGCAGCGTCGATAATGCACGGGAGCAGTACTTC. As protein: CSVDNAREQYF.

The chain links TRBV11-2 to TRBJ2-1; the D gene is possibly TRBD2 (6 bases). The V and J ends lost 2 bases and 7 bases respectively, with 15 bases between them. Looked up from germline, CDR1 is SGHAT and CDR2 is FQNNGV. The CDR3 has 15 amino acids. The CDR3, as DNA: TGTGCCAGCAGCTTAAGCACCGGGGGATGGAATGAGCAGTTCTTC. Its protein product is CASSLSTGGWNEQFF.